The clone carrying this T cell receptor beta chain has more than one count but fewer than ten. Produced via immunoSEQ multiplex PCR; TCRdb's table is partial and in-frame only. Among 90,000 to 120,000 clones listed, more than 70% were seen once. These data come from a study of blood T cell repertoires in COVID-19. As for the study in general: Samples representing acute and convalescent COVID-19 were sourced from the United States, Italy and Spain.

The V and J ends lost 3 bases and 8 bases respectively, with 13 bases between them. Germline V lookup: CDR1 MDHEN, CDR2 SYDVKM. The CDR3 loop spans 13 amino acids. The TCR was taken from a human donor in a cohort sampled during active COVID-19. Sequencing was done on a sample of peripheral blood. The J gene is TRBJ1-2, the V gene TRBV28, with D possibly matching TRBD1 (6 bases). CDR3 sequence (DNA): TGTGCCAGCAGTTTTAGGGGTCAGGGGGGCTACACCTTC. Protein: CASSFRGQGGYTF.